Listed below are T cell receptor beta chains from one sample, sequenced in a study of shared T cell receptors in the human thymus. TCRdb's table, derived via immunoSEQ multiplex PCR, lists solely in-frame clones and lacks some. Here the sample spans approximately 490,000 clones, about four fifths being singletons. These records were also assigned to another study, of human thymus T cells.

Sequencing was done on a sample of thymocytes. The receptors originated from a boy younger than two with a congenital heart defect. The CDR3 runs from the conserved cysteine through the conserved F or W. A D gene is named only where the DNA matches it firmly. Rows give clone size only sometimes, using once, few, many, or a class for an expanded clone.

clone size	V gene	D gene	J gene	CDR3 DNA	CDR3 protein
-	TRBV28	-	TRBJ2-6	TGTGCCAGCAGTTTCGGCAGGGGAGGGTCTGGGGCCAACGTCCTGACTTTC	CASSFGRGGSGANVLTF
-	TRBV29-1	TRBD2	TRBJ2-1	TGCAGCGTTGAAGGAAGAACTCCCACTAGCGAGTCCTACAATGAGCAGTTCTTC	CSVEGRTPTSESYNEQFF
-	TRBV5-1	TRBD1	TRBJ2-7	TGCGCCAGCAGCTCGGAGAGGGGACAGGGGGTCTTC	CASSSERGQGVF
-	TRBV25-1	TRBD1	TRBJ1-2	TGTGCCAGCAGTGTTGGGCAGGGGGCACTTGACTATGGCTACACCTTC	CASSVGQGALDYGYTF
-	TRBV29-1	-	TRBJ1-2	TGCAGCGTTGACCCCAGGGTGGAATCGGATGGCTACACCTTC	CSVDPRVESDGYTF
-	TRBV6-6	TRBD2	TRBJ2-1	TGTGCCAGCAGGCTGGGGACTATAGGCGACAATGAGCAGTTCTTC	CASRLGTIGDNEQFF
-	TRBV12-2	-	TRBJ2-1	TGTGCAAGTCGCTTTTTGCGGGAGGGATACAATGAGCAGTTCTTC	CASRFLREGYNEQFF
-	TRBV27	TRBD2	TRBJ2-1	TGTGCCAGCAGACGCAAAGGACTAGCGGGAGGCATCCTCTCCTACAATGAGCAGTTCTTC	CASRRKGLAGGILSYNEQFF
-	TRBV7-2	-	TRBJ2-7	TGTGCCAGCAGCTTAGGTGACACCTCCTACGAGCAGTACTTC	CASSLGDTSYEQYF
-	TRBV6-1	-	TRBJ2-5	TGTGCCAGCAGTGAAACCTCGAGGGGGGGCGGGGAGACCCAGTACTTC	CASSETSRGGGETQYF
once	TRBV6-6	-	TRBJ1-6	TGTGCCAGCAGTTACGGGGGGGAAGATTCACCCCTCCACTTT	CASSYGGEDSPLHF
-	TRBV6-5	TRBD2	TRBJ2-1	TGTGCCAGCCAACGGGGAGTAGCGGGAGTGGGGGAGCAGTTCTTC	CASQRGVAGVGEQFF
-	TRBV5-6	-	TRBJ1-5	TGTGCCATGAAGGGGGAGAATCAGCCCCAGCATTTT	CAMKGENQPQHF
-	TRBV6-6	-	TRBJ2-3	TGTGCCAGCACAGCGCGCGGCACAGATACGCAGTATTTT	CASTARGTDTQYF
-	TRBV19	TRBD1	TRBJ2-7	TGTGCCAGTATCCCGACAGGGACGTGCGAGCAGTACTTC	CASIPTGTCEQYF
-	TRBV12-5	-	TRBJ1-1	TGTGCTAGTGGTTTGGTACAAAACCCGGACTTACTGAACACTGAAGCTTTCTTT	CASGLVQNPDLLNTEAFF
-	TRBV4-3	-	TRBJ1-2	TGCGCCAGCAGCCAAGCAGGCAGGGGATCGAATGGCTACACCTTC	CASSQAGRGSNGYTF
few	TRBV4-3	TRBD1	TRBJ1-2	TGCGCCAGCAGCCAAGGCCGACAGGGAAACTATGGCTACACCTTC	CASSQGRQGNYGYTF
once	TRBV29-1	-	TRBJ2-7	TGCAGCGTCAGACAGGGGACTACCTACGAGCAGTACTTC	CSVRQGTTYEQYF
-	TRBV7-2	-	TRBJ1-2	TGTGCCAGCAGACGGACCGGGGGAGACTATGGCTACACCTTC	CASRRTGGDYGYTF